This T cell receptor beta chain was profiled in a study of regulatory T cells in long-lasting Graves disease. Findings of the study overall: The analysis examined peripheral blood only and excluded thyroid tissue.

Both iRepertoire HTBI primers and Arm-PCR of CDR3 regions were used to build the TCR beta libraries. In the original processing: Sample data revealed fewer than 70 TRBV and over eleven TRBJ segments. TCRdb fed the multiplex PCR reads into MiXCR, producing one record per CDR3 protein. None of the V and J calls come from the authors' own analysis; TCRdb made them. This sample carries roughly 440,000 distinct CDR3 sequences, 16% of them seen once, and the ten largest clones take 20% to 25%. Stated time point: newly diagnosed GD, antithyroid drugs for less than 3 months. The TCR library was made from RNA that had been extracted from PBMCs in TRIzol. Trimming pared 0 bases from V and 4 bases from J, leaving 10 bases between. CDR3 length equals 15 residues. The germline V gene has CDR1 SGHDN and CDR2 FVKESK. Worth noting for this clonotype: Its antigen remains unknown.

Separately, the same data were catalogued under a study of T cells in Graves' hyperthyroidism and ophthalmopathy. That source notes: Initially, a first-round RT-PCR of the TCR CDR3 employed the HTBI primer set.

This sequence joins TRBV14 and TRBJ2-1; D perhaps matches TRBD2 (5 bases). The receptor was isolated from a woman aged 18-29 years with Graves disease. This specimen consisted of peripheral blood mononuclear cells (PBMCs), obtained at new diagnosis, from a patient treated with antithyroid drugs. CDR3 nucleotides: TGTGCCAGCAGCCAAGATAAGCTAGCTTACAATGAGCAGTTCTTC. Protein: CASSQDKLAYNEQFF. Complete variable domain (other parts from reference TRBV14 and TRBJ2-1): EAGVTQFPSHSVIEKGQTVTLRCDPISGHDNLYWYRRVMGKEIKFLLHFVKESKQDESGMPNNRFLAERTGGTYSTLKVQPAELEDSGVYFCASSQDKLAYNEQFFGPGTRLTVL.